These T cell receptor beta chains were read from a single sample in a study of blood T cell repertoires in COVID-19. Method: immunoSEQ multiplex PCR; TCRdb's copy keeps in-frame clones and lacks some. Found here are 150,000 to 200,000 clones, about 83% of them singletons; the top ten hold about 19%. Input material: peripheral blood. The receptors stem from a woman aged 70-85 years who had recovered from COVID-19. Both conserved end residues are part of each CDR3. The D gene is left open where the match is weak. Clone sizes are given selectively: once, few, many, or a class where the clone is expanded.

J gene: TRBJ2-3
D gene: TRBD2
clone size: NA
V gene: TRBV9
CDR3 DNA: TGTGCCAGCAGCGCGAGGGGGACTAGAACAGATACGCAGTATTTT
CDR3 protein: CASSARGTRTDTQYF

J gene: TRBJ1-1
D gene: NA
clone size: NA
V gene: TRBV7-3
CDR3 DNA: TGTGCCAGCAGCCCGGGATGGGGAGCTGAAGCTTTCTTT
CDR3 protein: CASSPGWGAEAFF

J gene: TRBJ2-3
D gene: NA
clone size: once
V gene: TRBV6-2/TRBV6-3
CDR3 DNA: TGTGCCAGCAGCCCCGGGATCACCGGCGATACGCAGTATTTT
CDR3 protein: CASSPGITGDTQYF

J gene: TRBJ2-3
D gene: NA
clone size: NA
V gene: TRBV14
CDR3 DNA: TGTGCCAGCAGCCGTGGCACCGTCAGCGGAGATACGCAGTATTTT
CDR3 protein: CASSRGTVSGDTQYF

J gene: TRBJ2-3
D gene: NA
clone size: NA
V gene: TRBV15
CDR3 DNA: TGTGCCACCAGCAGAGGGAGCCGCCCAGATACGCAGTATTTT
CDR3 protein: CATSRGSRPDTQYF

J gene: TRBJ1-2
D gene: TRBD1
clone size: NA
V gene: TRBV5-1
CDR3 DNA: TGCGCCAGCAGCCCGGGTGGGACAGGGCCCGTCTACACCTTC
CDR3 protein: CASSPGGTGPVYTF

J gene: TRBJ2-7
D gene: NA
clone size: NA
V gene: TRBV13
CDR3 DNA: TGTGCCAGCAGCTTGCTGGGGCCGCGGGGAAACTACGAGCAGTACTTC
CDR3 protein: CASSLLGPRGNYEQYF

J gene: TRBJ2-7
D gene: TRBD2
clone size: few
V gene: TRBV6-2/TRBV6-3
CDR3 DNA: TGTGCCAGCAGTTACCCCTCGAGGACTAGCGGGAGGTACCCCTACGAGCAGTACTTC
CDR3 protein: CASSYPSRTSGRYPYEQYF

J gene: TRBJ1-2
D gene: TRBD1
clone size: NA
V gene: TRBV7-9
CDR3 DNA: TGTGCCAGCAGCTTAAGTCGGACAGGGGCGGGCTATGGCTACACCTTC
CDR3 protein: CASSLSRTGAGYGYTF

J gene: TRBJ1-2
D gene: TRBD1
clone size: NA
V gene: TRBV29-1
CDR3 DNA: TGCAGCGCCCCGGGACAGGGGTCTTGGGGCTACACCTTC
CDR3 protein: CSAPGQGSWGYTF

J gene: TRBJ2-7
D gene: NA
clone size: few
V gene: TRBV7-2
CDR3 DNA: TGTGCCAGCAGCTTCGGCGGGGCCTCCTACGAGCAGTACTTC
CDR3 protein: CASSFGGASYEQYF

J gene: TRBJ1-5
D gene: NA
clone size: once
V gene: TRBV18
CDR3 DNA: TGTGCCAGCTCACCACCCGGGGCGTCCGGGGGTGTCCAGCATTTT
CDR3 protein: CASSPPGASGGVQHF

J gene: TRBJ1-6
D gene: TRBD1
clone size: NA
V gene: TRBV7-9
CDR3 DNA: TGTGCCAGCAGCTCCCCCCCCTACAGGGGGAATTCACCCCTCCACTTT
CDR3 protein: CASSSPPYRGNSPLHF

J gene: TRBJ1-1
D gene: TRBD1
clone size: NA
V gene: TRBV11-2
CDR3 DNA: TGTGCCAGCAGTTTGGGGCCGGGACAGGGCGTGACTGAAGCTTTCTTT
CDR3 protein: CASSLGPGQGVTEAFF

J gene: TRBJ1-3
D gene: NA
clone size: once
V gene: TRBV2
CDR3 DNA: TGTGCCAGCAGTGATCGGGGGGGCGCCTTAGGAAACACCATATATTTT
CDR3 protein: CASSDRGGALGNTIYF

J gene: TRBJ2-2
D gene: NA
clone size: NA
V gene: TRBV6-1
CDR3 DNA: TGTGCCAGCAGTGGGGGCGGTTCGGCAGCGAACACCGGGGAGCTGTTTTTT
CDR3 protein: CASSGGGSAANTGELFF

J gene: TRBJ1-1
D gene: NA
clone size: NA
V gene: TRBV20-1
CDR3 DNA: TGCAGTGCTAGTGCAGGGGCTATCAACACTGAAGCTTTCTTT
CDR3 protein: CSASAGAINTEAFF

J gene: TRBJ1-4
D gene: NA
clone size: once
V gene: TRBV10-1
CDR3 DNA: TGCGCCAGCAGCTCGGGGGCTAATGAAAAACTGTTTTTT
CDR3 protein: CASSSGANEKLFF

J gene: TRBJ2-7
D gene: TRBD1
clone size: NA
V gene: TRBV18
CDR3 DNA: TGTGCCAGCTCACCACCGGGCGGGACAGGGGGCAGAGAGCAGTACTTC
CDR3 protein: CASSPPGGTGGREQYF

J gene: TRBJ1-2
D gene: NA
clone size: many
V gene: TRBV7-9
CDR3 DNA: TGTGCCAGCAGCCCGGGCGCCGAGGGGGTGTATGGCTACACCTTC
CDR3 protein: CASSPGAEGVYGYTF

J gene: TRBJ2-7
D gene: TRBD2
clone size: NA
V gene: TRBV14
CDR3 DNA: TGTGCCAGCAGCCAAGTAGCGGGGAAAGTCGAGCAGTACTTC
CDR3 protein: CASSQVAGKVEQYF

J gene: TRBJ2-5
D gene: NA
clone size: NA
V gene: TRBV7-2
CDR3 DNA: TGTGCCAGCAGCTTAGTCGGTAGCGGAGCCCAAGAGACCCAGTACTTC
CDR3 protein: CASSLVGSGAQETQYF

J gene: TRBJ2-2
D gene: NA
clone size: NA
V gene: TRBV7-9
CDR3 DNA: TGTGCCAGCAGCTTAGCCCCCAACGGACAGAACACCGGGGAGCTGTTTTTT
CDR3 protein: CASSLAPNGQNTGELFF

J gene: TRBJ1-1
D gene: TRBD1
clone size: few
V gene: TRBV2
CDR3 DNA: TGTGCCAGCTACAGGGGTAACACTGAAGCTTTCTTT
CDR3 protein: CASYRGNTEAFF

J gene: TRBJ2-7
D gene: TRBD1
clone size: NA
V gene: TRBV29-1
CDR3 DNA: TGCAGCGTTGAACGGGCCTGGACAGGTAGCGAGCAGTACTTC
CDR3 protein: CSVERAWTGSEQYF

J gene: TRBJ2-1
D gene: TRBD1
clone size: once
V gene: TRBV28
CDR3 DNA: TGTGCCAGCAGTTTATCCGGGACAGGGCCCAATGAGCAGTTCTTC
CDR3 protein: CASSLSGTGPNEQFF

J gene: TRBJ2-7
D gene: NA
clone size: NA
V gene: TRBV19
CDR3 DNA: TGTGCCAGTAGTATGGGCCCCCTCTACGAGCAGTACTTC
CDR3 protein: CASSMGPLYEQYF

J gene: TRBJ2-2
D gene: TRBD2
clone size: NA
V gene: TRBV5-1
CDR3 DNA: TGCGCCAGCAGCTTGTGGGGGACTAGCGGGACGCGAGGCACCGGGGAGCTGTTTTTT
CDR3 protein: CASSLWGTSGTRGTGELFF

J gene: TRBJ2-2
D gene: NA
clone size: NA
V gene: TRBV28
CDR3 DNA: TGTGCCAGCAGGACGGGGGCCGGGGAGCTGTTTTTT
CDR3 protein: CASRTGAGELFF

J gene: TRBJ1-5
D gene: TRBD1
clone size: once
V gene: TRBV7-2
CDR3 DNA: TGTGCCAGCAGCTCCGGACAGGGGGCTACCCAATATAGCAATCAGCCCCAGCATTTT
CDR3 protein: CASSSGQGATQYSNQPQHF

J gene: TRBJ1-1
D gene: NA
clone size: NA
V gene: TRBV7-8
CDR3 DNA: TGTGCCAGCAGCTTAACCGGGGTGAACACTGAAGCTTTCTTT
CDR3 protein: CASSLTGVNTEAFF

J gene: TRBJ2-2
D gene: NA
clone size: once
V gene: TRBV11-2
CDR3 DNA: TGTGCCAGCAGCTTGGCAGGGAACACCGGGGAGCTGTTTTTT
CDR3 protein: CASSLAGNTGELFF

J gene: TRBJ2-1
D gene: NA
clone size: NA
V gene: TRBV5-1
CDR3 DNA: TGCGCCAGCAGCCCCGGGAGCTCCTACAATGAGCAGTTCTTC
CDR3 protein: CASSPGSSYNEQFF

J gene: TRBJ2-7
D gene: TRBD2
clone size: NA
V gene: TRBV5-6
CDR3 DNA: TGTGCCAGCAGCCCGGGACTAGCGTACCCCCACGAGCAGTACTTC
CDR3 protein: CASSPGLAYPHEQYF

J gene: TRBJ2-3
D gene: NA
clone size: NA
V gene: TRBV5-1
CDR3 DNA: TGCGCCAGCAGCTTCCCCCAACATACAGATACGCAGTATTTT
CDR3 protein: CASSFPQHTDTQYF

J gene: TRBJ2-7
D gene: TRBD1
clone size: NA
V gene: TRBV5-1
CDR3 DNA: TGCGCCAGCAGCCCCGGGACAGGGGTTATCTACGAGCAGTACTTC
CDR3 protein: CASSPGTGVIYEQYF

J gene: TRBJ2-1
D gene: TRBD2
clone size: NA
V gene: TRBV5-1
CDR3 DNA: TGCGCCAGCAGCTTGGAGGGCAGCGGGAGCCGCCAGTTCTTC
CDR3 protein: CASSLEGSGSRQFF

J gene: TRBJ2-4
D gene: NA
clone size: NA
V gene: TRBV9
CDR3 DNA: TGTGCCAGCAGCCCCGACCTCGGGGCCAAAAACATTCAGTACTTC
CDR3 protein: CASSPDLGAKNIQYF

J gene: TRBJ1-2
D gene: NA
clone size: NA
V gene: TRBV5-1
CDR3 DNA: TGCGCCAGCAGCCTACAGGGCGGTGGCTACACCTTC
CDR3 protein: CASSLQGGGYTF

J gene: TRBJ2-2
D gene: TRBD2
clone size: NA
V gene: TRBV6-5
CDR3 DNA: TGTGCCAGCAACCGGTGGCGGGAGGACACCGGGGAGCTGTTTTTT
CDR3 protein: CASNRWREDTGELFF

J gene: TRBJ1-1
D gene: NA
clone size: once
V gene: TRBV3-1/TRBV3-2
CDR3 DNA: TGTGCCAGCAGCCAAGATGTCCAGAGGGCTTTCTTT
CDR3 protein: CASSQDVQRAFF

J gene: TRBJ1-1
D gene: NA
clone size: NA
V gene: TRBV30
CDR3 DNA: TGTGCCTGGATGGCAGGTATGAACACTGAAGCTTTCTTT
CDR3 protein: CAWMAGMNTEAFF

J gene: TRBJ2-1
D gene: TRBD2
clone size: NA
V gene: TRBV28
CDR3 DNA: TGTGCCAGCACCGTGGGGGCTAGCGGGACCCGTGGGCAGTTCTTC
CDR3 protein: CASTVGASGTRGQFF